This TCR beta chain was sequenced for a study of blood T cell repertoires in COVID-19. Study-wide background: Whether acute or convalescent, the COVID-19 samples came from the United States, Italy and Spain.

CDR3 size: 17 residues. V dropped 2 bases and J dropped 0 bases, with 14 bases sitting between them. Germline CDR1 and CDR2: MDHEN and SYDVKM. This clone occurred once. The repertoire was sequenced with immunoSEQ multiplex PCR; TCRdb's copy has only in-frame clones and lacks some. The data show 250,000 or so clones, with roughly 89% seen just once and around 3% held by the top ten. This clonotype was obtained from a woman aged 25 to 39 with active or convalescent COVID-19. V is TRBV28 and J is TRBJ2-1; D unclear. Specimen: peripheral blood. The CDR3 loop reads CASSLPTLVGSYNEQFF. CDR3 in DNA: TGTGCCAGCAGTTTACCCACTCTAGTGGGCTCCTACAATGAGCAGTTCTTC. The full variable domain, in which reference TRBV28 and TRBJ2-1 provide the parts outside the CDR3, is DVKVTQSSRYLVKRTGEKVFLECVQDMDHENMFWYRQDPGLGLRLIYFSYDVKMKEKGDIPEGYSVSREKKERFSLILESASTNQTSMYLCASSLPTLVGSYNEQFFGPGTRLTVL.